This T cell receptor (beta chain) came from a study of blood T cell repertoires in COVID-19 (TCRdb year 2020). As for the study more broadly: Samples covering the acute and convalescent phases of COVID-19 were provided by collaborators in the United States, Italy and Spain. The material from the prospective study consisted of cDNA or gDNA derived from T cells, B-cell-depleted T cells, or PBMCs. Subjects who had been exposed to COVID-19, were actively infected with it, or had recovered from it provided the deeply sampled blood TCRbeta repertoires that made up the dataset. The repertoires were released in a freely available public database intended as a resource for research on the immune response to SARS-CoV-2. Samples were obtained from the ongoing ImmuneRACE study (first 160 participants) and from over 1,000 subjects provided by 6 global collaborators. Sample metadata almost always included a de-identified subject ID, COVID-19 status, age in years and sex. Where available, HLA class I and class II types were obtained from metadata supplied by the sample provider rather than from assay-based typing.

TCRbeta CDR3 regions were amplified from genomic DNA using the immunoSEQ Assay, a bias-controlled multiplex PCR. The study's own analysis went as follows. The number of nucleated cells in each sample was estimated from the amplification of reference gene primers within the assay. Sequence reads were collapsed and filtered to measure the absolute abundance of every unique TCRbeta CDR3 rearrangement. For each sample, productive Simpson clonality was calculated by taking the square root of Simpson's diversity index across productive rearrangements. The source is immuneACCESS, and TCRdb retained only in-frame sequences with V and J called. Part of the clones is not carried over; for the studies checked, unresolved V genes explain less than half of this, and the remainder is unexplained. Clone size and the V and J calls come from that table; the DNA yielded D and trimming. In this sample the table shows around 120,000 clones, 70% to 90% of which occur a single time. 2.1% of the sample is held by the ten biggest clonotypes.

Results and caveats for the whole study, not just this receptor: How much clinical and demographic metadata was included differed by source and by participant, and the metadata was provided uncurated.

V loses 0 bases of germline sequence and J loses 1 base, and the interval between the two ends is 11 bases. The germline V gene specifies SGHRS as CDR1 and YFSETQ as CDR2. The CDR3 numbers 16 residues from cysteine through phenylalanine. Only the CDR3 portion is preserved as DNA: 48 bases, with reading frame beginning at the first base. In regard to this clone: It lacks a known antigen. It has no much larger one-base neighbor in the sample; base qualities were not kept.

Each collaborating institution followed its own protocols to collect whole blood in K2EDTA tubes. Collaborator samples were shipped for TCRbeta analysis as frozen whole blood, isolated PBMCs, or DNA extracted from either sample type. Recombination linked TRBV5-1 to TRBJ2-1, with the D gene uncertain. This clonotype was obtained from a human donor in a cohort sampled during active COVID-19. The specimen sequenced was peripheral blood. The CDR3 here reads CASSLAFQSSYNEQFF. The bases read TGCGCCAGCAGCTTGGCTTTCCAGTCTTCCTACAATGAGCAGTTCTTC.